This T cell receptor beta chain was sequenced for a study of T-cell memory formation after mild COVID-19. In its sample, this clonotype was seen many times. TCRdb reprocessed the 5' RACE reads with MiXCR, giving one entry per CDR3 protein. The sample has 350,000 or so distinct CDR3 sequences; approximately 13% are singletons. The CDR3 has 16 amino acids. Looked up from germline, CDR1 is LGHNA and CDR2 is YSLEER. Trimming took 2 bases from V and 2 from J, leaving 13 bases between them. J is TRBJ1-3 and V is TRBV4-3; D is perhaps TRBD1 (5 bases). Sequenced: PBMCs or a T cell subset sorted from them (not recorded which). The source of this sequence is a man between 18 and 29 years old who had mild COVID-19 (a few samples of this study predate the infection). Cell type and time point are not known. The chain's CDR3 is CASSQSRGQAGNTIYF. CDR3 coding DNA: TGCGCCAGCAGCCAATCAAGGGGCCAAGCTGGAAACACCATATATTTT.